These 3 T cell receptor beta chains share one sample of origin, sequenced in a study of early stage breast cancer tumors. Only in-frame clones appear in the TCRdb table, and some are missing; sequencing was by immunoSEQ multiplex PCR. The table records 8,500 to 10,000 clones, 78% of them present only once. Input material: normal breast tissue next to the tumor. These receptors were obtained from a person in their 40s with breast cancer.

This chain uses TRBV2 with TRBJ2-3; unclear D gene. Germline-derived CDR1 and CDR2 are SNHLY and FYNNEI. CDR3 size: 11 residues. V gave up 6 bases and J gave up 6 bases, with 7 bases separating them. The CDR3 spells CASSLMDTQYF. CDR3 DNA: TGTGCCAGCAGCTTGATGGATACGCAGTATTTT.

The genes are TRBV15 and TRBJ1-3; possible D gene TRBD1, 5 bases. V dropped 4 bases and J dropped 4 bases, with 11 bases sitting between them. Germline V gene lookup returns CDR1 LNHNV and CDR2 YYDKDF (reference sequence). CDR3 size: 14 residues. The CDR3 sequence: CATSIPGTGNTIYF. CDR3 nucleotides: TGTGCCACCAGCATCCCTGGGACGGGAAACACCATATATTTT.

The CDR3 DNA reads as TGTGCCAGCAGCCAATTTGGACAGGGGGCTTTGAACACTGAAGCTTTCTTT. This gives the protein CASSQFGQGALNTEAFF. The chain has TRBV14 and TRBJ1-1; 11 bases are a match to TRBD1. This CDR3 spans 17 amino acids. CDR1 and CDR2 (germline): SGHDN, FVKESK. V trimming: 2 bases; J trimming: 0 bases; junction bases outside the gene matches: 5.